What follows is one TCR beta chain and its context. The target antigen is unknown. This sample stems from a study of CD8 T cells in Susac syndrome. The study's findings and limits: Susac syndrome CD8+ repertoires were clonally expanded, most strongly in CD8+ TEMRA cells.

RNA was extracted with the RNeasy kit, and a quantity of about 0.5 to 1 ug was reverse transcribed using random hexamers. TCRdb itself ran the immunoSEQ multiplex PCR reads through MiXCR, one entry per CDR3 protein. The sample lists 130,000 or so distinct CDR3 sequences, about 94% occurring once. Germline V lookup: CDR1 LNHDA, CDR2 SQIVND (reference sequence). V lost 0 bases to trimming and J lost 4 bases, with 6 bases between them. This CDR3 is built from 13 residues. Patients having Susac syndrome satisfied recently defined diagnostic criteria for definite or probable disease. The chain has TRBV19 and TRBJ1-2, with D unresolved. The receptor was isolated from a human donor with Susac syndrome. The sequenced sample consisted of CD8+ T cells from PBMCs. The CDR3 reads CASSIDSFYGYTF. Here the CDR3 DNA reads TGTGCCAGTAGTATAGACAGCTTCTATGGCTACACCTTC.